The 29 T cell receptor beta chains presented below share a single source sample, sequenced in a study of blood T cells in healthy people across ages. A second about 7 to 12 cycle PCR used barcoded and J-beta primers. TCRdb fed the 5' RACE reads into MiXCR, producing one record per CDR3 protein. The table lists roughly 680,000 distinct CDR3 sequences, roughly half of them singletons. The sample consisted of blood. These receptors all stem from a woman older than 75 in good health.

This clonotype was detected ten times or more. The chain has TRBV5-1 and TRBJ2-1, with a weak D call TRBD2 (6 bases). CDR3 length: 15 residues. In germline, CDR1 is SGHRS, CDR2 YFSETQ. V lost 1 base and J lost 0, with 8 bases in between. CDR3 sequence (DNA): TGCGCCAGCAGCTTGCTCGGGAGCTCCTACAATGAGCAGTTCTTC. Encoded protein: CASSLLGSSYNEQFF.

The V call is TRBV14, the J call TRBJ2-3; 8 nucleotides agree with TRBD2. The J segment lost 3 bases and the V segment lost 3 bases, leaving 5 bases of the junction unmatched. This CDR3 has 15 residues. Looked up from germline, CDR1 is SGHDN and CDR2 is FVKESK. The CDR3: CASSHERGGTDTQYF. The CDR3 DNA is TGTGCCAGCAGCCATGAACGGGGGGGTACAGATACGCAGTATTTT.

This clonotype was seen many times. DNA of the CDR3: TGTGCCAGCAGTTACCGGACAGGGGGCACCGGGGAGCTGTTTTTT. This codes for CASSYRTGGTGELFF. V is TRBV6-5 and J is TRBJ2-2; 10 positions agree with TRBD1. The CDR3 has 15 amino acids. V lost 2 bases, J lost 4 bases, and 1 base stayed unmatched. Germline assignment: CDR1 MNHEY and CDR2 SVGAGI.

The chain links TRBV3-1 to TRBJ1-2, with 9 nucleotides matching TRBD1. The CDR3 is 15 residues long. Germline CDR1 reads LGHDT; CDR2 reads YNNKEL (reference sequence). V dropped 4 bases and J dropped 2; count of bases not matched to a gene: 5. CDR3 DNA: TGTGCCAGCAGCCGAAGGACAGGGGACAACTATGGCTACACCTTC. Protein product: CASSRRTGDNYGYTF.

Of note for this clonotype: A much larger clone lies one base from this, so it may be a read error. The chain is built from TRBV7-2 and TRBJ2-5; 8 bases fit TRBD2. The CDR3 totals 15 residues. Germline V gives CDR1 SGHTA, CDR2 FQGNSA. The ends lost 4 bases at V and 11 bases at J; junction bases unmatched: 15. In nucleotides, the CDR3 is TGTGCCAGCAGCTCGAGCGGGACTAGTCAGAATGAGCAGTACTTC. This encodes CASSSSGTSQNEQYF.

J is TRBJ2-3 and V is TRBV7-9; TRBD2 matches 10 bases. This CDR3 has 17 amino acids. Germline CDR1 and CDR2: SEHNR and FQNEAQ (reference sequence). V lost 5 bases to trimming and J lost 0 bases; unmatched junction nucleotides: 8. The CDR3 here is CASSRSGRPTSTDTQYF. The CDR3 bases are TGTGCCAGCAGCCGTAGCGGGAGGCCGACTAGCACAGATACGCAGTATTTT.

The chain combines TRBV5-1 with TRBJ1-6; D remains unclear. This CDR3 region has 13 residues. Trimming pared 4 bases from V and 14 bases from J, leaving 16 bases between. Germline assignment: CDR1 SGHRS and CDR2 YFSETQ. The CDR3 DNA reads as TGCGCCAGCAGCCCCGAGGCCCGTTGGGCCCTCCACTTT. Translated: CASSPEARWALHF.

A word on this clonotype: Its ends do not fully match the called genes, so a read error is possible. The rearrangement uses TRBV11-2 and TRBJ2-2, with a weak D call TRBD2 (5 bases). This CDR3 region has 12 residues. The germline V gene has CDR1 SGHAT and CDR2 FQNNGV. CDR3 nucleotides: TGTGCCAACCCGGGGAACCCCGGGGAGCTGTTTTTT. It yields the protein CANPGNPGELFF.

This clonotype was detected a few times. A read error may be the cause here, since a much bigger clone is one base away. The chain carries TRBV6-5 and TRBJ2-1; D is uncertain. The V and J ends lost 2 bases and 8 bases respectively, with 19 bases between them. The CDR3 covers 16 residues. CDR1 is MNHEY, CDR2 SVGAGI, per germline. The CDR3: CASSYPRVGLFYEQFF. CDR3 nucleotides: TGTGCCAGCAGTTACCCTCGGGTGGGCCTGTTCTATGAGCAGTTCTTC.

This clonotype was counted between two and nine times. The chain couples TRBV27 to TRBJ1-5; D is ambiguous. Trimming removed 4 bases at V and 2 bases at J, with 12 bases between. CDR3 length: 15 amino acids. Germline CDR1 reads MNHEY; CDR2 reads SMNVEV (reference sequence). This CDR3 reads CASSSGMWGNQPQHF. The CDR3 region has the DNA TGTGCCAGCAGTTCCGGCATGTGGGGCAATCAGCCCCAGCATTTT.

This chain joins TRBV28 and TRBJ1-2, with a possible D match to TRBD1 (5 bases). V was clipped by 9 bases and J by 5 bases, with 22 bases between them. Germline CDR1 MDHEN, CDR2 SYDVKM. The CDR3 totals 15 residues. In DNA, the CDR3 is TGTGCCAGTTACCCGAGGGGACGGAAAAATTATGGCTACACCTTC. Amino acid sequence: CASYPRGRKNYGYTF.

The V and J genes are TRBV12-3 or TRBV12-4 and TRBJ2-2, with unresolved D. The CDR3 is 11 amino acids. The ends were cut back, 5 bases at V and 7 bases at J, with 5 bases in the middle. CDR3 bases: TGTGCCAGCAGTCAATACGGGGAGCTGTTTTTT. The encoded protein is CASSQYGELFF.

This clonotype was seen repeatedly, ten times or more. The J gene is TRBJ1-2, the V gene TRBV29-1; 9 nucleotides line up with TRBD1. The V segment lost 5 bases and the J segment 3 bases; nucleotides outside the gene matches: 13. CDR1 and CDR2 from the germline V gene are SQVTM and ANQGSEA. The CDR3 is 16 residues long. CDR3 sequence: CSVSPDRGRDYYGYTF. The CDR3 DNA reads as TGCAGCGTTTCCCCGGACAGGGGAAGAGATTACTATGGCTACACCTTC.

The V and J genes are TRBV12-3 or TRBV12-4 and TRBJ2-7; D assignment may be TRBD1 or TRBD2 (5 bases each). This CDR3 is 17 amino acids long. The V gene lost 2 bases and the J gene lost 2 bases, with 19 bases spanning the gap. CDR3 sequence (DNA): TGTGCCAGCAGTTTAAGGCACTTGGGGGACGCGGCCTACGAGCAGTACTTC. It translates to CASSLRHLGDAAYEQYF.

The chain combines TRBV7-8 with TRBJ2-5, with D possibly being TRBD1 or TRBD2 (5 bases each). This CDR3 has 14 residues. Germline V gives CDR1 SGHVS, CDR2 FQNEAQ. Trimming took 5 bases from V and 11 from J, leaving 21 bases between them. This CDR3 is CASSETGGWNEQYF. In DNA form, the CDR3 reads TGTGCCAGCAGCGAGACTGGGGGTTGGAATGAGCAGTACTTC.

This clonotype was found a few times. V usage is TRBV2 and J usage is TRBJ1-2, with D uncertain. Trimming removed 2 bases from V and 2 bases from J, with 3 bases in between. Germline CDR1 reads SNHLY; CDR2 reads FYNNEI. The CDR3 is made up of 12 amino acids. Here the CDR3 reads CASSEQNYGYTF. The CDR3 nucleotides read TGTGCCAGCAGTGAACAGAACTATGGCTACACCTTC.

With regard to this clonotype: A clone one base away is much larger, so this may be a read error. The chain recombines TRBV7-2 with TRBJ2-1, with TRBD2 matching over 15 bases. The end of the DNA fits TRBJ2-7 better, so the J call may be wrong. The CDR3 has 18 amino acids. Germline assignment: CDR1 SGHTA and CDR2 FQGNSA. The CDR3 loop reads CASRGMGTSGRTYNEQYF. As DNA, the CDR3 is TGTGCCAGCAGGGGGATGGGGACTAGCGGGAGGACTTACAATGAGCAGTACTTC.

This clonotype was seen ten or more times. V gene TRBV6-5 combines with J gene TRBJ1-2; D is undetermined. The CDR3 runs to 15 residues. The V gene lost 0 bases and the J gene lost 0 bases, with 8 bases spanning the gap. Per the germline V gene, CDR1 is MNHEY and CDR2 is SVGAGI. CDR3 nucleotide sequence: TGTGCCAGCAGTTACTCGATTGACGCTAACTATGGCTACACCTTC. This sequence encodes CASSYSIDANYGYTF.

V usage is TRBV20-1 and J usage is TRBJ2-1; 12 bases match TRBD2. Matching the DNA end better, TRBJ2-7 makes the J call doubtful. The CDR3 is made up of 17 amino acids. Germline loops: CDR1 DFQATT, CDR2 SNEGSKA (reference sequence). CDR3 sequence reads: CSASRLAGGPSYNEQYF. The CDR3 bases are TGCAGTGCTAGTAGGCTAGCGGGAGGGCCCTCCTACAATGAGCAGTACTTC.

Ten or more counts support this clonotype. The chain has TRBV7-3 and TRBJ2-2; D is ambiguous. V lost 1 base, J lost 0 bases, and 6 bases lay in between. The CDR3 has 15 residues. CDR1 is SGHTA, CDR2 FQGTGA, per germline. This chain's CDR3 is CASSLMQTNTGELFF. CDR3 bases: TGTGCCAGCAGCTTAATGCAGACGAACACCGGGGAGCTGTTTTTT.

As regards this clonotype: A much larger clone sits a single nucleotide away, making a read error possible. J is TRBJ2-2 and V is TRBV6-5; D call uncertain. This CDR3 comprises 14 residues. Trimming cost V 5 bases and J 5 bases, with 12 bases left between them. Germline-derived CDR1 and CDR2 are MNHEY and SVGAGI. The CDR3 sequence: CASSVSLYTGELFF. The CDR3 DNA reads as TGTGCCAGCAGTGTAAGTTTATATACCGGGGAGCTGTTTTTT.

This clonotype was picked up many times. The germline gene is not matched at one end of the junction; a read error may be the cause. The CDR3: CASRGQFYDEQFF. CDR3 DNA sequence: TGTGCCAGCAGAGGACAGTTCTACGATGAGCAGTTCTTC. V and J are TRBV28 and TRBJ2-1; TRBD1 is a possible D gene (6 bases). Germline V gene sequence: CDR1 MDHEN, CDR2 SYDVKM. CDR3 length equals 13 residues.

This clonotype was found many times. The chain couples TRBV5-1 to TRBJ2-1, with D tentatively TRBD1 or TRBD2 (5 bases each). Germline lookup yields CDR1 SGHRS and CDR2 YFSETQ. V lost 4 bases to trimming and J lost 2 bases, with 16 bases between them. CDR3 size: 16 residues. The CDR3 spells CASSRGDSGPYNEQFF. In DNA, the CDR3 is TGCGCCAGCAGCCGGGGAGACAGCGGACCCTACAATGAGCAGTTCTTC.

Concerning this clonotype: A much larger clone lies one base from this, so it may be a read error. The chain combines TRBV5-1 with TRBJ2-3; TRBD2 agrees at 9 bases. This CDR3 contains 15 residues. V lost 3 bases, J lost 1 base, and 3 bases stayed unmatched. The germline V gene encodes CDR1 SGHRS and CDR2 YFSETQ. CDR3 in amino acids: CASSYRTSGTDTQYF. Here the CDR3 DNA reads TGCGCCAGCAGCTACCGGACTAGCGGCACAGATACGCAGTATTTT.

DNA for the CDR3: TGTGCCAGCAGCATAGGACAGGGGAGGCATGACGAGCAGTACTTC. Amino acids: CASSIGQGRHDEQYF. V usage is TRBV7-2 and J usage is TRBJ2-7, with 9 bases fitting TRBD1. After removal of 5 bases from V and 5 bases from J, the junction contained 10 bases not matched to a gene. The CDR3 sequence is 15 residues long. CDR1 is SGHTA and CDR2 is FQGNSA in the germline V gene.

The table lists this clonotype with a few counts. The V call is TRBV2, the J call TRBJ2-2; D is undetermined. The length of the CDR3 is 15 residues. Germline loops: CDR1 SNHLY, CDR2 FYNNEI. Trimming pared 3 bases from V and 6 bases from J, leaving 14 bases between. In DNA, the CDR3 is TGTGCCAGCAGTGAGGACCGAGAAGGATCCGGGGAGCTGTTTTTT. Amino acids: CASSEDREGSGELFF.

This clonotype was detected a few times. This CDR3 is CASSYTSGGYNEQYF. Written as DNA, the CDR3 is TGTGCCAGCAGCTATACTAGCGGAGGCTACAATGAGCAGTACTTC. The rearrangement uses TRBV7-3 and TRBJ2-5; TRBD2 matches 8 bases. Germline-derived CDR1 and CDR2 are SGHTA and FQGTGA. V trimming: 4 bases; J trimming: 11 bases; junction bases outside the gene matches: 15. The CDR3 is 15 amino acids.

The V and J genes are TRBV30 and TRBJ2-1; D not certain. Germline assignment: CDR1 GTSNPN and CDR2 SVGIG (reference sequence). CDR3 length: 12 residues. The V gene lost 1 base and the J gene lost 4 bases, with 5 bases spanning the gap. DNA of the CDR3: TGTGCCTGGAGTGGGGGTTACAATGAGCAGTTCTTC. This sequence encodes CAWSGGYNEQFF.

Comment on this clonotype: A much larger clone sits a single nucleotide away, making a read error possible. The chain couples TRBV12-3 or TRBV12-4 to TRBJ2-7; no reliable D call. Trimming cost V 4 bases and J 3 bases, with 10 bases left between them. The CDR3 has 13 amino acids. The CDR3 here is CASSWRRIYEQYF. The CDR3 DNA is TGTGCCAGCAGTTGGCGGAGAATCTACGAGCAGTACTTC.